This paragraph reports one T cell receptor (beta chain). Some clones are missing from TCRdb's copy, which holds only in-frame ones; the method was immunoSEQ multiplex PCR. The sample comprises about 150,000 clones, approximately 91% of which are singletons, and about 0.75% rests with the top ten. This sample was included in a study of cytomegalovirus exposure and HLA in healthy donors. This CDR3 region has 15 residues. CDR1 PRHDT and CDR2 FYEKMQ come from the germline V gene (reference sequence). The J segment lost 6 bases and the V segment lost 5 bases, leaving 12 bases of the junction unmatched. This sequence originates from a young man in good health and CMV-seronegative. This sequence joins TRBV13 and TRBJ2-7; TRBD2 aligns across 8 bases. The source material was PBMCs. The CDR3 bases are TGTGCCAGCAGCCCGGGGGGGCCAAGGGTGTCCGAGCAGTACGTC. Encoded protein: CASSPGGPRVSEQYV.